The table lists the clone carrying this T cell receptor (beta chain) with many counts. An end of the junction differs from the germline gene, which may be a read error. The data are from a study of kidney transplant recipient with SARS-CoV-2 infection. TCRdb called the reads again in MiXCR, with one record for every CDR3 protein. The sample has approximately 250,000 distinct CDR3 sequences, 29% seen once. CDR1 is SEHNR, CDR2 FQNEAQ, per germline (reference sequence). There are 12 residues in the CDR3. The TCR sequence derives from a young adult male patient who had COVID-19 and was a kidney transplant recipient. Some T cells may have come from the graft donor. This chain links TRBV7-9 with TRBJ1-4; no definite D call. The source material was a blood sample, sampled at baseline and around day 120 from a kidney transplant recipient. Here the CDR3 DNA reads TGTGCCAGCAGCTTAGCCGATGGGCCACCCATTTTT. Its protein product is CASSLADGPPIF. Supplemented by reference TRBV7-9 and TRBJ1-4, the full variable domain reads DTGVSQNPRHKITKRGQNVTFRCDPISEHNRLYWYRQTLGQGPEFLTYFQNEAQLEKSRLLSDRFSAERPKGSFSTLEIQRTEQGDSAMYLCASSLADGPPIFGSGTQLSVL.